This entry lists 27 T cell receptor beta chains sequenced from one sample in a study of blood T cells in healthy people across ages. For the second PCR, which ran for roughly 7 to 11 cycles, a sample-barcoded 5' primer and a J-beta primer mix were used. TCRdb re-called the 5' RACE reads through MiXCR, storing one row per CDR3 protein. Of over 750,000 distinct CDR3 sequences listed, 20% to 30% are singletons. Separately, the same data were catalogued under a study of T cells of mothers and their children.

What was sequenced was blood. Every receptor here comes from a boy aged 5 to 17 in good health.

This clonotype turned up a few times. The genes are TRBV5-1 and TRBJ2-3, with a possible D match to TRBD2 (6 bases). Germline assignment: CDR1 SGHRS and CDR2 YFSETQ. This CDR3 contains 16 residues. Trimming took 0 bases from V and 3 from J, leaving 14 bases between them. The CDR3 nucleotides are TGCGCCAGCAGCTTGGCAGTGGGAGGAGGAACAGATACGCAGTATTTT. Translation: CASSLAVGGGTDTQYF.

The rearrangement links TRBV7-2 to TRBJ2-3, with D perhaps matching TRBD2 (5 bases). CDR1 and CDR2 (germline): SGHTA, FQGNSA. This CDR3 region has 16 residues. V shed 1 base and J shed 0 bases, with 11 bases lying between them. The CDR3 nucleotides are TGTGCCAGCAGCTTAGTTCCTAGCAGCAGCACAGATACGCAGTATTTT. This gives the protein CASSLVPSSSTDTQYF.

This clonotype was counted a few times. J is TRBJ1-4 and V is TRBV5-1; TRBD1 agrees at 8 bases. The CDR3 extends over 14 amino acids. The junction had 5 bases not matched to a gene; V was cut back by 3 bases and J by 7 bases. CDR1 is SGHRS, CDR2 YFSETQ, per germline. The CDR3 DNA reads TGCGCCAGCAGCTATGGGGACAGGAGTGAAAAACTGTTTTTT. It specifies CASSYGDRSEKLFF.

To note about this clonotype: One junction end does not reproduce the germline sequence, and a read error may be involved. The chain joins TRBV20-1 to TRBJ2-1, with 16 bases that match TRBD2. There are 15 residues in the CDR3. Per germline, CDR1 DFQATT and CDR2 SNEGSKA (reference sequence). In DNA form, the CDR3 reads TGCAGTGCGAGAGGGACTAGCGGGAGGGCCGCTGAGCAGTTCTTC. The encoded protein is CSARGTSGRAAEQFF.

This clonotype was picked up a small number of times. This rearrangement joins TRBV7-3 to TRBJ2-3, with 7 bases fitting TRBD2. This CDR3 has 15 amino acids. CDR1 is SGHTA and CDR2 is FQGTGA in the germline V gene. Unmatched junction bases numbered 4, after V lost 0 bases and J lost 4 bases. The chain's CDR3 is CASSLTGGSSDTQYF. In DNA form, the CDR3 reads TGTGCCAGCAGCTTAACTGGCGGGAGTTCAGATACGCAGTATTTT.

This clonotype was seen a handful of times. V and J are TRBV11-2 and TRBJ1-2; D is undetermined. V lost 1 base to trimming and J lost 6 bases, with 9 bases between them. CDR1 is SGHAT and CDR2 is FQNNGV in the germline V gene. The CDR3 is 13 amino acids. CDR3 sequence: CASSLGARDGYTF. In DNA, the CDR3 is TGTGCCAGCAGCTTAGGGGCCAGAGATGGCTACACCTTC.

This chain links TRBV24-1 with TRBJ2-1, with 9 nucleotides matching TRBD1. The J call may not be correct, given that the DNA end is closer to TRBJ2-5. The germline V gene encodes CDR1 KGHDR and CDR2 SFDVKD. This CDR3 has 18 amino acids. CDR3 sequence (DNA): TGTGCCACCAGGGGCTCCGGGACAGGGCCTCGGGGCCAAGAGACCCAGTACTTC. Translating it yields CATRGSGTGPRGQETQYF.

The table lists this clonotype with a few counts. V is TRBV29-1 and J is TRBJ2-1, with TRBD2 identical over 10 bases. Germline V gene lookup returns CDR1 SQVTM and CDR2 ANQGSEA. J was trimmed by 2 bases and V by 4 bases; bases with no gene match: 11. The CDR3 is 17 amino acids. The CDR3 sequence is CSVGLAGGKWAYNEQFF. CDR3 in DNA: TGCAGCGTTGGGTTAGCGGGAGGAAAGTGGGCCTACAATGAGCAGTTCTTC.

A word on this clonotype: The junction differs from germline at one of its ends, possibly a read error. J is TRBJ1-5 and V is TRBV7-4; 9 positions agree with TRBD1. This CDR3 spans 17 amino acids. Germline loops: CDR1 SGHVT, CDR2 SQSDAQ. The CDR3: CASSSKQGASSSQPQHF. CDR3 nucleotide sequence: TGTGCCAGCAGCTCGAAACAGGGGGCGTCGAGCAGTCAGCCCCAGCATTTT.

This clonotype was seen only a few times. Here the CDR3 DNA reads TGTGCCAGCAGTTTATCGGGACACCTCACAGATACGCAGTATTTT. Protein product: CASSLSGHLTDTQYF. The rearrangement uses TRBV7-3 and TRBJ2-3; D is possibly TRBD1 (6 bases). The CDR3 totals 15 residues. Germline assignment: CDR1 SGHTA and CDR2 FQGTGA. Trimming removed 6 bases at V and 2 bases at J, with 15 bases between.

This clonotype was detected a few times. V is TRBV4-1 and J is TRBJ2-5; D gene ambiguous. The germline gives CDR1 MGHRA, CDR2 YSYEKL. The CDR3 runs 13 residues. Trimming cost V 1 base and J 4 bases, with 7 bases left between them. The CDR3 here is CASSQGVVETQYF. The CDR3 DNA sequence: TGCGCCAGCAGCCAAGGGGTGGTAGAGACCCAGTACTTC.

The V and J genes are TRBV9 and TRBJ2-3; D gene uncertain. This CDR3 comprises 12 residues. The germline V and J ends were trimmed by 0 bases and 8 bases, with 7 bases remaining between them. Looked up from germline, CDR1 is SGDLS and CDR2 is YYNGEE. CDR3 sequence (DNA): TGTGCCAGCAGCGTAGAGGAAGGTACGCAGTATTTT. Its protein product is CASSVEEGTQYF.

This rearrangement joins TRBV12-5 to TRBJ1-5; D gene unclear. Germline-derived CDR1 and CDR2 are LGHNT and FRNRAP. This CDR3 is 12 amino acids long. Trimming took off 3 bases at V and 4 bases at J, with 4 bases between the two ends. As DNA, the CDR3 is TGTGCTAGTGGTTTCCCTAATCAGCCCCAGCATTTT. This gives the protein CASGFPNQPQHF.

Here the CDR3 reads CASSLAAGVRYEQYF. DNA of the CDR3: TGCGCCAGCAGCTTGGCCGCTGGGGTCCGGTACGAGCAGTACTTC. This sequence joins TRBV5-1 and TRBJ2-1; D unresolved. TRBJ2-7 explains the end of the DNA better; the J call may be wrong. Germline assignment: CDR1 SGHRS and CDR2 YFSETQ. The CDR3 covers 15 residues.

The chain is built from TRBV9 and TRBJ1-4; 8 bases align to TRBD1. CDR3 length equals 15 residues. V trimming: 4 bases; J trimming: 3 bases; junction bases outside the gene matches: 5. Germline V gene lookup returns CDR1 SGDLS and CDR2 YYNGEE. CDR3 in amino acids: CASSTQGAANEKLFF. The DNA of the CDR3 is TGTGCCAGCAGCACGCAGGGGGCTGCTAATGAAAAACTGTTTTTT.

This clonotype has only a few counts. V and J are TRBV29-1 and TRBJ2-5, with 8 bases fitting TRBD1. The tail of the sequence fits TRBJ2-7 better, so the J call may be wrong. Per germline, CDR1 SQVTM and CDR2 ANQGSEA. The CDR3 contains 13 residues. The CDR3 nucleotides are TGCAGCGTTGTTGGACAGGGTTTTTACGAGCAGTACTTC. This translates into CSVVGQGFYEQYF.

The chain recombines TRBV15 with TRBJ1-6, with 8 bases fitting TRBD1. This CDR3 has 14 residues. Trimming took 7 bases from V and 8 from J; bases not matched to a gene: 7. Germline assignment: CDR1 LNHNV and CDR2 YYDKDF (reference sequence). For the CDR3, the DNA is TGTGCCACCACCTCGGACAGGGATGATTCACCCCTCCACTTT. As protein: CATTSDRDDSPLHF.

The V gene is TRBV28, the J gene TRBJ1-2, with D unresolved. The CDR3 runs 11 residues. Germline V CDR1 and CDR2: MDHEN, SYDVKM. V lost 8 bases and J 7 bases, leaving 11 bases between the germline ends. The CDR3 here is CASGEGTGYTF. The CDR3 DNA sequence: TGTGCCAGCGGCGAGGGAACTGGCTACACCTTC.

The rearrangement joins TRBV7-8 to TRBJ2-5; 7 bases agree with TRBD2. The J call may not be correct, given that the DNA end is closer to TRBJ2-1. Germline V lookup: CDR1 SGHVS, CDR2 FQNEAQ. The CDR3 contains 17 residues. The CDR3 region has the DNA TGTGCCAGCAGCTTTATTGGTGTAGCGGGTTTCTACAATGAGCAGTTCTTC. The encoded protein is CASSFIGVAGFYNEQFF.

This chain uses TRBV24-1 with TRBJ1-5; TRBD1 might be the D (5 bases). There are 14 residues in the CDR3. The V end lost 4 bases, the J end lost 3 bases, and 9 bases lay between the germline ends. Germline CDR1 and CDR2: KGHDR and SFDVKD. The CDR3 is CATSDDSYNQPQHF. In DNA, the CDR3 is TGTGCCACCAGTGACGACAGTTACAATCAGCCCCAGCATTTT.

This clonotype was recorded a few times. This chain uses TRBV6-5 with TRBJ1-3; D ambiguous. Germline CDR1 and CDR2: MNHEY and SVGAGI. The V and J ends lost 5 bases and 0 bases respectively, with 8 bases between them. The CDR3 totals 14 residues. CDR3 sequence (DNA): TGTGCCAGCAGTCCGTGGAGCTCTGGAAACACCATATATTTT. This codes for CASSPWSSGNTIYF.

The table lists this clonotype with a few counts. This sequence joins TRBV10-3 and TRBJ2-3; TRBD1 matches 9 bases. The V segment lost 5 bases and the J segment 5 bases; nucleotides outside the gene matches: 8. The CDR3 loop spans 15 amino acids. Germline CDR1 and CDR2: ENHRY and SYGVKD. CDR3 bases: TGTGCCATCAGTACCGGACAGGGGAGGGGAGATACGCAGTATTTT. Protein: CAISTGQGRGDTQYF.

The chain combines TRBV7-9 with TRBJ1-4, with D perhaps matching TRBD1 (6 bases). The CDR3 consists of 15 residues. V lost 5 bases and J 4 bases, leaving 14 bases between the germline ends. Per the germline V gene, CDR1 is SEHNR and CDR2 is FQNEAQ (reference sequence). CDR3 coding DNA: TGTGCCAGCAGCCACGAGACAGGCGTTAATGAAAAACTGTTTTTT. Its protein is CASSHETGVNEKLFF. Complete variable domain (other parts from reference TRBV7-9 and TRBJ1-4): DTGVSQNPRHKITKRGQNVTFRCDPISEHNRLYWYRQTLGQGPEFLTYFQNEAQLEKSRLLSDRFSAERPKGSFSTLEIQRTEQGDSAMYLCASSHETGVNEKLFFGSGTQLSVL.

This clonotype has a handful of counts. Here the CDR3 DNA reads TGTGCCAGCAGCTTCGACAGGGACGATGAGCAGTTCTTC. Translation: CASSFDRDDEQFF. The chain joins TRBV7-9 to TRBJ2-5, with 7 bases lining up with TRBD1. The J call may be faulty, since TRBJ2-1 better matches the DNA end. Germline CDR1 and CDR2: SEHNR and FQNEAQ (reference sequence). CDR3 length equals 13 residues.

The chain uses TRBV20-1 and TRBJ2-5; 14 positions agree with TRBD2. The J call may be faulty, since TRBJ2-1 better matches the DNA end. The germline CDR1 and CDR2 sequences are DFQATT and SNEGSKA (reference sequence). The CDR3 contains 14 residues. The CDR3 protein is CSAKGLAGGNEQFF. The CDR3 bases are TGCAGTGCTAAAGGACTAGCGGGAGGCAATGAGCAGTTCTTC.

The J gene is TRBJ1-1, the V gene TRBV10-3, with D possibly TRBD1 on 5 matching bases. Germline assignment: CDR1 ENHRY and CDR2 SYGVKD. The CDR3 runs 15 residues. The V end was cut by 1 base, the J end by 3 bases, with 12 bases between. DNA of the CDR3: TGTGCCATCAGTGAGTTTACGCCGGGGGACACTGAAGCTTTCTTT. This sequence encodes CAISEFTPGDTEAFF.

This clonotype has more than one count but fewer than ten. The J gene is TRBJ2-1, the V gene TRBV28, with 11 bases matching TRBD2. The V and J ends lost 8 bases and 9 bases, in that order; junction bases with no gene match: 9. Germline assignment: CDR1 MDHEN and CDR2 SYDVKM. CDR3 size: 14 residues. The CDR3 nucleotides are TGTGCCAGCCTGATAGCGGGGGGGCGTAGTGAGCAGTTCTTC. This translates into CASLIAGGRSEQFF.